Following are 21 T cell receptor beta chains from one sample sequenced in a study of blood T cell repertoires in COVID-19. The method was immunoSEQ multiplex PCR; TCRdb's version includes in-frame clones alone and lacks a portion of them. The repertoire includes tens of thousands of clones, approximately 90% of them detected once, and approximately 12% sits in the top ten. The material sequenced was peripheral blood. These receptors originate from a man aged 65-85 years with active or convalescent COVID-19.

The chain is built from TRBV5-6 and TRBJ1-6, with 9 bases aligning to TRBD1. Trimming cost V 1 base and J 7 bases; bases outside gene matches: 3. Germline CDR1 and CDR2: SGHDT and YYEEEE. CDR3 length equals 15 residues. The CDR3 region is CASSLPGQGNSPLHF. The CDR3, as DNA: TGTGCCAGCAGCTTGCCCGGACAGGGGAATTCACCCCTCCACTTT.

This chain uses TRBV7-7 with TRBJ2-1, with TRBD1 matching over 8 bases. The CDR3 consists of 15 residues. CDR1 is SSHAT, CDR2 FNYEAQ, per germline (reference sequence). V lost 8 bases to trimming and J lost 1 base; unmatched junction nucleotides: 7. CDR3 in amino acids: CASSEQGGSYNEQFF. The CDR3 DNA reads TGTGCCAGCTCTGAACAGGGGGGTTCCTACAATGAGCAGTTCTTC.

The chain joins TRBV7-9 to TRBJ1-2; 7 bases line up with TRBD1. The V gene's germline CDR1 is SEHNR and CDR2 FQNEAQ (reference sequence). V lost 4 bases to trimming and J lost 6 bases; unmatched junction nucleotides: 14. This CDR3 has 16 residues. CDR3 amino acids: CASSSGTDPPGDGYTF. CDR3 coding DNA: TGTGCCAGCAGCTCCGGGACAGACCCACCTGGAGATGGCTACACCTTC.

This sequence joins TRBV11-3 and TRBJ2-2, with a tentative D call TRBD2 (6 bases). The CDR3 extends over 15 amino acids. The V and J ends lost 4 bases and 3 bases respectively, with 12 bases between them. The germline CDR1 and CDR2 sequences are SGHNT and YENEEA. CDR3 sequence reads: CASSWRAGDTGELFF. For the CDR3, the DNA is TGTGCCAGCAGCTGGAGGGCAGGAGACACCGGGGAGCTGTTTTTT.

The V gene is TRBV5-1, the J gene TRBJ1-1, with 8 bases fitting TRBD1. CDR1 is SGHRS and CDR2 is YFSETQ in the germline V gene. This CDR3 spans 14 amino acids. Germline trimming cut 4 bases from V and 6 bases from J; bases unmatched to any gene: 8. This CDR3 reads CASSRTGTGPEAFF. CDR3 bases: TGCGCCAGCAGCAGGACTGGGACAGGACCTGAAGCTTTCTTT.

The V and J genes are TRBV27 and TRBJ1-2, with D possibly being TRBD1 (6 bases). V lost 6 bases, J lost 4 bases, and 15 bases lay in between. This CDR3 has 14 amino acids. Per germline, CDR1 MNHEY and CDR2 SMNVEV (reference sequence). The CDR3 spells CASSTRGYGYGYTF. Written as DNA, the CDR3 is TGTGCCAGCAGCACGAGGGGGTATGGCTATGGCTACACCTTC.

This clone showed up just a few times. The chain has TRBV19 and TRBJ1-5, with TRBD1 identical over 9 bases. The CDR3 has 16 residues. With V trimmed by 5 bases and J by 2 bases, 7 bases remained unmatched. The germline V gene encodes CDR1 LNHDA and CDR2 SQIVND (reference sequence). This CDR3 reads CASSDPDRGGNQPQHF. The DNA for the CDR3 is TGTGCCAGTAGTGACCCGGACAGGGGCGGCAATCAGCCCCAGCATTTT.

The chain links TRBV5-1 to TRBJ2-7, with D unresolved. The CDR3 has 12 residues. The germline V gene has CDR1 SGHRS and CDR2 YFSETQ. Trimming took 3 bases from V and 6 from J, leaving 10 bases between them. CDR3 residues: CASSSPSSEQYF. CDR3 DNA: TGCGCCAGCAGCTCCCCTTCGTCCGAGCAGTACTTC.

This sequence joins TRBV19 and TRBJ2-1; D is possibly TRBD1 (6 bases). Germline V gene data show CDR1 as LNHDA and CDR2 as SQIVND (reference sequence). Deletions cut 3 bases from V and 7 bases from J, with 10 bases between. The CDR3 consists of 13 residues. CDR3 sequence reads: CASSIPGANEQFF. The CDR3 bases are TGTGCCAGTAGTATCCCAGGGGCGAATGAGCAGTTCTTC.

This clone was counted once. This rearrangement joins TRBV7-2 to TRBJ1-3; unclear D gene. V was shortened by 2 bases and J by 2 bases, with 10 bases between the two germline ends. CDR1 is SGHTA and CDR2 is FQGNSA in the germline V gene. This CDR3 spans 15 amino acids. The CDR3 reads CASSLYRDPGNTIYF. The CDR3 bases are TGTGCCAGCAGCTTATACCGGGATCCTGGAAACACCATATATTTT.

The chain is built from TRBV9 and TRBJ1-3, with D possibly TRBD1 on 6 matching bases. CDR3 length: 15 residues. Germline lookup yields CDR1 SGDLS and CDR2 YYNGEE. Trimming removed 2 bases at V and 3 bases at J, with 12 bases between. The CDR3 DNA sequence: TGTGCCAGCAGCGTTACTACAGGGATTGGAAACACCATATATTTT. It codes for CASSVTTGIGNTIYF.

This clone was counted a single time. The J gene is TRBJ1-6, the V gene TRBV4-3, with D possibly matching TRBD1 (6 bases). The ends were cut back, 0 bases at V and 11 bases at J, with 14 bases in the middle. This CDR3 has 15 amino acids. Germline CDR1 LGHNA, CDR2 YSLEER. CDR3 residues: CASSQDKQGLTPLHF. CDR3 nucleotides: TGCGCCAGCAGCCAAGATAAACAGGGTTTGACACCCCTCCACTTT.

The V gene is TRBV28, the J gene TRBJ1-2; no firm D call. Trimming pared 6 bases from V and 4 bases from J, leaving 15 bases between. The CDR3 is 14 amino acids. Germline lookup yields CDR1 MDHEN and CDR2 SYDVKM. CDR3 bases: TGTGCCAGCAGCCCCCCTGGGGAGGCCTATGGCTACACCTTC. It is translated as CASSPPGEAYGYTF.

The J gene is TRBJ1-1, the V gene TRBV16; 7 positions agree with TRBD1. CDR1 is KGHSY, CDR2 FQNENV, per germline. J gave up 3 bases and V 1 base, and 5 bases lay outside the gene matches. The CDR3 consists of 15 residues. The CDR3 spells CASSQLDRVDTEAFF. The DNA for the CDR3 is TGTGCCAGCAGCCAATTAGACAGGGTGGACACTGAAGCTTTCTTT. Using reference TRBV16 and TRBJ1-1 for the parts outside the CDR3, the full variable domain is GEEVAQTPKHLVRGEGQKAKLYCAPIKGHSYVFWYQQVLKNEFKFLISFQNENVFDETGMPKERFSAKCLPNSPCSLEIQATKLEDSAVYFCASSQLDRVDTEAFFGQGTRLTVV.

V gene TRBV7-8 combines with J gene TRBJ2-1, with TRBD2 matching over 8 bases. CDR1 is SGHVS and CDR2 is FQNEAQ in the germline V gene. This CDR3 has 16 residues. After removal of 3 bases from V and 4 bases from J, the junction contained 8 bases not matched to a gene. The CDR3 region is CASSFLLAGKYNEQFF. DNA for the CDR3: TGTGCCAGCAGCTTTTTATTAGCGGGGAAATACAATGAGCAGTTCTTC.

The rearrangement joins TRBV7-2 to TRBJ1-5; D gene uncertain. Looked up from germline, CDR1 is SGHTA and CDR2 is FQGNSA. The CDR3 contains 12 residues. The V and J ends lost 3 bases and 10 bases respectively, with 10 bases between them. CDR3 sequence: CASSFPSSPQHF. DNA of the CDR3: TGTGCCAGCAGCTTCCCGTCGAGCCCCCAGCATTTT.

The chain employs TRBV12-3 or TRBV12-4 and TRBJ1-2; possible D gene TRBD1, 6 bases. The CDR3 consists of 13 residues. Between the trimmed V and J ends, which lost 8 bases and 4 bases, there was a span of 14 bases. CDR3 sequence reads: CASGRSGAYGYTF. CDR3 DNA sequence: TGTGCCAGCGGCCGCTCAGGGGCCTATGGCTACACCTTC.

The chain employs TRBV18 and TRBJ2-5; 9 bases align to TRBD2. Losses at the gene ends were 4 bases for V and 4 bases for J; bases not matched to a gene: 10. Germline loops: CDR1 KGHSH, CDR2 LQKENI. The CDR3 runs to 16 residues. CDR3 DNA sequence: TGTGCCAGCTCACTTTCTCCAGCGGGGGGCCGAGAGACCCAGTACTTC. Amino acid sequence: CASSLSPAGGRETQYF. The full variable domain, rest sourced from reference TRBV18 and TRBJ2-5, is NAGVMQNPRHLVRRRGQEARLRCSPMKGHSHVYWYRQLPEEGLKFMVYLQKENIIDESGMPKERFSAEFPKEGPSILRIQQVVRGDSAAYFCASSLSPAGGRETQYFGPGTRLLVL.

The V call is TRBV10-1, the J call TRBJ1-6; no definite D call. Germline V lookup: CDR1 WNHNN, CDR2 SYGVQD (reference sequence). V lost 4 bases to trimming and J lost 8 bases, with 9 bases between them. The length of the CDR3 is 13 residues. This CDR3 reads CASSVAADSPLHF. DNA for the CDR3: TGCGCCAGCAGTGTTGCGGCGGATTCACCCCTCCACTTT.

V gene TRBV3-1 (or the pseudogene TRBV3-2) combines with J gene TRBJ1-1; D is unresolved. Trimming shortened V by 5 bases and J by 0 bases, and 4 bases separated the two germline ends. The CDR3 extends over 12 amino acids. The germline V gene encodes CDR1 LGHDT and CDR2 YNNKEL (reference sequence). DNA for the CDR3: TGTGCCAGCAGCACTTTGAACACTGAAGCTTTCTTT. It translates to CASSTLNTEAFF.

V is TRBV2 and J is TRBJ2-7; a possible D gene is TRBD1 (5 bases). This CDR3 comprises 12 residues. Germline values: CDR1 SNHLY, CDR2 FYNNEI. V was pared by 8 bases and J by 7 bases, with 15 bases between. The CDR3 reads CASDSYRGEQYF. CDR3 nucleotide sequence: TGTGCCAGCGATTCTTATAGGGGTGAGCAGTACTTC.